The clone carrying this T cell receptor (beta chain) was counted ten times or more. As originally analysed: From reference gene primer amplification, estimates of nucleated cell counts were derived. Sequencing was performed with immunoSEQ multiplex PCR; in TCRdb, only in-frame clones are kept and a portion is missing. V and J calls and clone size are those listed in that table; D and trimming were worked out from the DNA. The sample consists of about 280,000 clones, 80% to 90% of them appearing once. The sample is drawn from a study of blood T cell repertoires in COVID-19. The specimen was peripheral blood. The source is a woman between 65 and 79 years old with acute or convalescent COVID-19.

Here the CDR3 reads CASSLRASGDTQYF. DNA of the CDR3: TGTGCCAGCAGCCTGCGGGCCTCGGGTGATACGCAGTATTTT. This chain connects TRBV7-2 to TRBJ2-3; possible D gene TRBD2, 5 bases. The CDR3 has 14 residues. Per germline, CDR1 SGHTA and CDR2 FQGNSA. V was clipped by 5 bases and J by 6 bases, with 15 bases between them.